Presented here are 26 T cell receptor beta chains from one specimen sequenced in a study of T cell responses to AZD1222 COVID-19 vaccine. The data were produced by immunoSEQ multiplex PCR, yet TCRdb's version contains in-frame clones alone and is incomplete. The repertoire holds about 120,000 clones, with around 90% as singletons. This specimen consisted of peripheral blood, obtained on day 0 of AZD1222 vaccination. The receptors were sampled from an adult in good health.

This clone has only one observation. J is TRBJ2-7 and V is TRBV6-5, with a tentative D call TRBD1 (5 bases). This CDR3 is built from 14 residues. Germline loops: CDR1 MNHEY, CDR2 SVGAGI. The ends were cut back, 5 bases at V and 7 bases at J, with 18 bases in the middle. For the CDR3, the DNA is TGTGCCAGCAGTCGACAGTTGGGGCTAAGGGAGCAGTACTTC. Translation gives CASSRQLGLREQYF.

This chain uses TRBV4-1 with TRBJ2-2, with 11 bases lining up with TRBD2. The CDR3 is 19 amino acids. The germline V gene has CDR1 MGHRA and CDR2 YSYEKL. V lost 3 bases, J lost 2 bases, and 11 bases stayed unmatched. For the CDR3, the DNA is TGCGCCAGCAGCCAGGATTCTCCGGGACTAGCGGAAAACACCGGGGAGCTGTTTTTT. Translating gives CASSQDSPGLAENTGELFF.

V usage is TRBV13 and J usage is TRBJ2-1; possibly TRBD1 or TRBD2 for D (5 bases each). From germline, CDR1 is PRHDT and CDR2 FYEKMQ (reference sequence). This CDR3 contains 15 residues. V lost 5 bases and J 8 bases, leaving 19 bases between the germline ends. DNA for the CDR3: TGTGCCAGCAGCCCAGATGGGGCGGGCCAACATGAGCAGTTCTTC. It yields the protein CASSPDGAGQHEQFF. Using reference TRBV13 and TRBJ2-1 for the parts outside the CDR3, the full variable domain is AAGVIQSPRHLIKEKRETATLKCYPIPRHDTVYWYQQGPGQDPQFLISFYEKMQSDKGSIPDRFSAQQFSDYHSELNMSSLELGDSALYFCASSPDGAGQHEQFFGPGTRLTVL.

For this clone: This sample also contains other DNA sequences that code for the same CDR3. This sequence joins TRBV5-1 and TRBJ2-7; D gene uncertain. This CDR3 contains 14 residues. V dropped 4 bases and J dropped 0 bases, with 11 bases sitting between them. CDR1 is SGHRS and CDR2 is YFSETQ in the germline V gene. DNA for the CDR3: TGCGCCAGCAGCCTCGCCCCAAGCTCCTACGAGCAGTACTTC. This codes for CASSLAPSSYEQYF.

Written as DNA, the CDR3 is TGTGCCACCAGCAGAGACACCGAAATAGTTAAACTAGCGGGGACCTACGAGCAGTACTTC. Translated: CATSRDTEIVKLAGTYEQYF. V is TRBV15 and J is TRBJ2-7; TRBD2 aligns across 10 bases. With 0 bases clipped from V and 2 bases from J, the junction kept 16 bases outside the gene matches. The CDR3 covers 20 residues. Germline CDR1 LNHNV, CDR2 YYDKDF (reference sequence).

The rearrangement joins TRBV28 to TRBJ1-2; no reliable D call. Germline values: CDR1 MDHEN, CDR2 SYDVKM. Between the trimmed V and J ends, which lost 2 bases and 3 bases, there was a span of 13 bases. The CDR3 is made up of 15 amino acids. The CDR3 sequence: CASSLQEVGYYGYTF. The DNA of the CDR3 is TGTGCCAGCAGTTTACAAGAGGTGGGATACTATGGCTACACCTTC.

V and J are TRBV24-1 and TRBJ1-2; D possibly corresponds to TRBD1 (5 bases). In germline, CDR1 is KGHDR, CDR2 SFDVKD. V lost 3 bases, J lost 7 bases, and 14 bases lay in between. CDR3 length equals 14 residues. The CDR3 spells CATSDGGLTGGYTF. The CDR3 coding sequence is TGTGCCACCAGTGATGGGGGACTGACGGGTGGCTACACCTTC.

The rearrangement links TRBV6-5 to TRBJ1-1; D uncertain. This CDR3 has 13 amino acids. Germline V CDR1 and CDR2: MNHEY, SVGAGI. Trimming shortened V by 4 bases and J by 1 base, and 7 bases separated the two germline ends. CDR3 in amino acids: CASSFRENTEAFF. CDR3 sequence (DNA): TGTGCCAGCAGTTTTCGGGAGAACACTGAAGCTTTCTTT.

The V call is TRBV24-1, the J call TRBJ2-7; D may match TRBD1 or TRBD2 (6 bases each). CDR3 length: 11 residues. Germline assignment: CDR1 KGHDR and CDR2 SFDVKD. Trimming stripped 9 bases from V and 7 bases from J, with 12 bases between. CDR3 in amino acids: CATGGPPEQYF. DNA for the CDR3: TGTGCCACCGGGGGGCCCCCAGAGCAGTACTTC.

This chain's CDR3 is CASRSQGANGYTF. In DNA form, the CDR3 reads TGTGCCAGCAGATCACAGGGGGCAAATGGCTACACCTTC. The chain links TRBV7-8 to TRBJ1-2; 9 nucleotides agree with TRBD1. Germline trimming cut 6 bases from V and 6 bases from J; bases unmatched to any gene: 5. CDR3 size: 13 residues. Germline CDR1 SGHVS, CDR2 FQNEAQ.

DNA of the CDR3: TGTGCCAGCAGTTCCCAGGGTCGACGGGAGACCCAGTACTTC. Translated: CASSSQGRRETQYF. V and J are TRBV27 and TRBJ2-5; D is perhaps TRBD1 (5 bases). The germline CDR1 and CDR2 sequences are MNHEY and SMNVEV (reference sequence). Trimming pared 4 bases from V and 5 bases from J, leaving 14 bases between. The CDR3 runs 14 residues.

This clone was found once. The chain carries TRBV6-5 and TRBJ1-6, with 8 bases matching TRBD1. CDR3 length: 14 amino acids. The germline gives CDR1 MNHEY, CDR2 SVGAGI. Unmatched junction bases numbered 5, after V lost 7 bases and J lost 6 bases. The CDR3 DNA reads as TGTGCCAGCACAGGGGGCAGTTTTAATTCACCCCTCCACTTT. Translated: CASTGGSFNSPLHF.

The chain carries TRBV5-5 and TRBJ2-1, with a tentative D call TRBD2 (5 bases). The length of the CDR3 is 12 residues. Deletions cut 0 bases from V and 10 bases from J, with 8 bases between. CDR1 is SGHKS and CDR2 is YYEKEE in the germline V gene (reference sequence). This CDR3 is CASSLGEREQFF. CDR3 nucleotide sequence: TGTGCCAGCAGCTTGGGGGAGCGGGAGCAGTTCTTC.

The rearrangement uses TRBV15 and TRBJ1-3, with 7 bases identical to TRBD1. V trimming: 5 bases; J trimming: 3 bases; junction bases outside the gene matches: 13. In germline, CDR1 is LNHNV, CDR2 YYDKDF (reference sequence). The CDR3 is 17 residues long. The chain's CDR3 is CATSRIQGPRFGNTIYF. In DNA, the CDR3 is TGTGCCACCAGCCGAATACAGGGGCCTCGTTTTGGAAACACCATATATTTT. The full variable domain, its missing parts supplied by reference TRBV15 and TRBJ1-3, is DAMVIQNPRYQVTQFGKPVTLSCSQTLNHNVMYWYQQKSSQAPKLLFHYYDKDFNNEADTPDNFQSRRPNTSFCFLDIRSPGLGDTAMYLCATSRIQGPRFGNTIYFGEGSWLTVV.

The chain carries TRBV28 and TRBJ1-6, with D unclear. Per germline, CDR1 MDHEN and CDR2 SYDVKM. This CDR3 is 13 amino acids long. V lost 6 bases to trimming and J lost 9 bases, with 12 bases between them. DNA for the CDR3: TGTGCCAGCAGACTTCCGGGCTCTTCACCCCTCCACTTT. This translates into CASRLPGSSPLHF.

This clone was recorded only once. The genes are TRBV5-4 and TRBJ1-1, with TRBD1 as a possible D gene (6 bases). The germline gives CDR1 SGHNT, CDR2 YYREEE (reference sequence). Trimming took off 0 bases at V and 2 bases at J, with 11 bases between the two ends. The CDR3 totals 15 residues. The CDR3 region has the DNA TGTGCCAGCAGCTTGGCAGCAGGGGTAAACACTGAAGCTTTCTTT. Translation: CASSLAAGVNTEAFF.

The DNA of the CDR3 is TGTGCCTGGACAGGGAAGGTCAATGAGCAGTTCTTC. It is translated as CAWTGKVNEQFF. The chain recombines TRBV30 with TRBJ2-1; the D gene is possibly TRBD1 (5 bases). Trimming left V 4 bases short and J 6 bases short, with 10 bases between. CDR1 and CDR2 from the germline V gene are GTSNPN and SVGIG (reference sequence). This CDR3 comprises 12 residues. The variable domain in full, completed from reference TRBV30 and TRBJ2-1, reads SQTIHQWPATLVQPVGSPLSLECTVEGTSNPNLYWYRQAAGRGLQLLFYSVGIGQISSEVPQNLSASRPQDRQFILSSKKLLLSDSGFYLCAWTGKVNEQFFGPGTRLTVL.

DNA for the CDR3: TGTGCCAGCAGAGAAGGACAGGGGGGAGGGCAAGAGACCCAGTACTTC. Amino acids: CASREGQGGGQETQYF. The rearrangement joins TRBV28 to TRBJ2-5, with TRBD1 matching 10 bases. Per germline, CDR1 MDHEN and CDR2 SYDVKM. With 6 bases clipped from V and 2 bases from J, the junction kept 9 bases outside the gene matches. The CDR3 extends over 16 amino acids.

The rearrangement uses TRBV10-3 and TRBJ1-2; D is ambiguous. V shed 0 bases and J shed 3 bases, with 11 bases lying between them. Germline V gives CDR1 ENHRY, CDR2 SYGVKD. CDR3 length: 15 amino acids. CDR3 amino acids: CAISESMPADYGYTF. The CDR3, as DNA: TGTGCCATCAGTGAGTCGATGCCAGCAGACTATGGCTACACCTTC.

The rearrangement uses TRBV12-3 or TRBV12-4 and TRBJ2-3; TRBD2 agrees at 9 bases. This CDR3 has 13 residues. Germline trimming cut 8 bases from V and 7 bases from J; bases unmatched to any gene: 7. The CDR3 coding sequence is TGTGCCAGCGGGTCTAGCGGGGCGCATACGCAGTATTTT. Amino acids: CASGSSGAHTQYF.

J is TRBJ2-7 and V is TRBV6-5, with D perhaps TRBD1 (5 bases). The CDR3 runs 13 residues. V was cut by 2 bases and J by 2 bases, with 7 bases left in between. In germline, CDR1 is MNHEY, CDR2 SVGAGI. For the CDR3, the DNA is TGTGCCAGCAGTTACGCAGGGACCTACGAGCAGTACTTC. It yields the protein CASSYAGTYEQYF.

The chain joins TRBV7-2 to TRBJ1-1; tentative D call: TRBD1 (6 bases). Germline V gives CDR1 SGHTA, CDR2 FQGNSA. Trimming removed 3 bases at V and 0 bases at J, with 11 bases between. The CDR3 is made up of 15 amino acids. For the CDR3, the DNA is TGTGCCAGCAGCTTTCTACCAGGGGTGAACACTGAAGCTTTCTTT. Residues: CASSFLPGVNTEAFF.

The chain recombines TRBV11-2 with TRBJ1-2, with D uncertain. The CDR3 sequence is 17 residues long. CDR1 and CDR2 from the germline V gene are SGHAT and FQNNGV. Trimming cost V 0 bases and J 2 bases, with 16 bases left between them. The CDR3 DNA sequence: TGTGCCAGCAGCTTAGATTACGCCTATCCCCAGAACTATGGCTACACCTTC. This translates into CASSLDYAYPQNYGYTF.

This clone was found once. The chain uses TRBV4-1 and TRBJ1-2; perhaps TRBD1 as D (6 bases). The length of the CDR3 is 14 residues. Between the trimmed V and J ends, which lost 1 base and 4 bases, there was a span of 10 bases. The germline gives CDR1 MGHRA, CDR2 YSYEKL. CDR3 bases: TGCGCCAGCAGCCAAGGAACAGGGCCCTATGGCTACACCTTC. It is translated as CASSQGTGPYGYTF.

The chain has TRBV28 and TRBJ2-1; maybe TRBD2 (5 bases). The CDR3 runs to 15 residues. Trimming stripped 0 bases from V and 2 bases from J, with 8 bases between. In germline, CDR1 is MDHEN, CDR2 SYDVKM. The CDR3 region has the DNA TGTGCCAGCAGTTTATGGTGGAGGACCTACAATGAGCAGTTCTTC. This sequence encodes CASSLWWRTYNEQFF.

The CDR3 sequence is CASSRDPPTSPWAEAFF. The CDR3 nucleotides are TGTGCCAGCAGCAGAGACCCTCCGACCTCCCCATGGGCTGAAGCTTTCTTT. The chain carries TRBV6-2 or TRBV6-3 and TRBJ1-1, with D uncertain. V was cut by 6 bases and J by 6 bases, with 26 bases left in between. In germline, CDR1 is MNHEY, CDR2 SVGEGT. This CDR3 region has 17 residues.